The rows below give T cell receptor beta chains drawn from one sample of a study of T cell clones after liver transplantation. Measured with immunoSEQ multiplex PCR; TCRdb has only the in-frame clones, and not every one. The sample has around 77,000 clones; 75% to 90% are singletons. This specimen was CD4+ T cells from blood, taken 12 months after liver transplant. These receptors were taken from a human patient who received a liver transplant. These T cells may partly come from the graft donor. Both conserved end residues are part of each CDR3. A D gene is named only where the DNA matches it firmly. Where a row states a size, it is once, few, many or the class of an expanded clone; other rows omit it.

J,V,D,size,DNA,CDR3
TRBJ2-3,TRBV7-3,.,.,TGTGCCAGCAGCTTAACGATTGCGGGAACAGATACGCAGTATTTT,CASSLTIAGTDTQYF
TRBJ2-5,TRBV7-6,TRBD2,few,TGTGCCAGCAGCTCCGGACTAGCGGGAGGTTCTCGTCGCGAGACCCAGTACTTC,CASSSGLAGGSRRETQYF
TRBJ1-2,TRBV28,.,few,TGTGCCAGCAGTTTTGGTCGAGGGGATGGCTACACCTTC,CASSFGRGDGYTF
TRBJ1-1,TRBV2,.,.,TGTGCCAGCAGTGGGGGGCCTGGAACTGAAGCTTTCTTT,CASSGGPGTEAFF
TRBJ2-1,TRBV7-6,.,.,TGTGCCAGCAGCTTAATCCAGGAGCGTGAGCAGTTCTTC,CASSLIQEREQFF
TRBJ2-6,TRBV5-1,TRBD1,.,TGCGCCAGCAGCTTCACAGGGGGCCCTGGGGCCAACGTCCTGACTTTC,CASSFTGGPGANVLTF
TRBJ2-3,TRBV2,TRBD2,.,TGTGCCAGCAGTCCGGGACTAGAAGTATTTAGCACAGATACGCAGTATTTT,CASSPGLEVFSTDTQYF
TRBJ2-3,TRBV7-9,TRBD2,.,TGTGCCAGCAGCTTAGGACGTAGCGGGAGGGCACGCACAGATACGCAGTATTTT,CASSLGRSGRARTDTQYF
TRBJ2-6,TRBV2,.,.,TGTGCCAGCAGTGGTTACGACGGGGCCAACGTCCTGACTTTC,CASSGYDGANVLTF
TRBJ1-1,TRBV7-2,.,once,TGTGCCAGCAGCTTAAGGGGGGCGCGGACTGAAGCTTTCTTT,CASSLRGARTEAFF
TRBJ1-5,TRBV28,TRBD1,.,TGTGCCAGCAGTTTAAAGGGGACAGGCGAGAGCAATCAGCCCCAGCATTTT,CASSLKGTGESNQPQHF
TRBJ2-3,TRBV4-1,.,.,TGCGCCAGCAGCCCTGGGGTGGGGGAAGGGACAGATACGCAGTATTTT,CASSPGVGEGTDTQYF
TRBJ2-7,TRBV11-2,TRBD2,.,TGTGCCAGCAGCTCTGGACTAGCGGGAGGCGACCCCTCCTACGAGCAGTACTTC,CASSSGLAGGDPSYEQYF
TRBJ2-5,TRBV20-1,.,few,TGCAGTGCTGACCACCAAGAGACCCAGTACTTC,CSADHQETQYF
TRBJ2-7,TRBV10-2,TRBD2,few,TGCGCCAGCATGCTAGCGGGAGTCTACGAGCAGTACTTC,CASMLAGVYEQYF
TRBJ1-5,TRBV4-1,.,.,TGCGCCAGCAGCCAAGATGGGGGGATCGGCAATCAGCCCCAGCATTTT,CASSQDGGIGNQPQHF
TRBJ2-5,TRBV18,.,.,TGTGCCAGCTCCGATGGGCCACAAGAGACCCAGTACTTC,CASSDGPQETQYF
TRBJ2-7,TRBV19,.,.,TGTGCCAGTAGTATTGGGGTATGGGGCAGGGACTACGAGCAGTACTTC,CASSIGVWGRDYEQYF